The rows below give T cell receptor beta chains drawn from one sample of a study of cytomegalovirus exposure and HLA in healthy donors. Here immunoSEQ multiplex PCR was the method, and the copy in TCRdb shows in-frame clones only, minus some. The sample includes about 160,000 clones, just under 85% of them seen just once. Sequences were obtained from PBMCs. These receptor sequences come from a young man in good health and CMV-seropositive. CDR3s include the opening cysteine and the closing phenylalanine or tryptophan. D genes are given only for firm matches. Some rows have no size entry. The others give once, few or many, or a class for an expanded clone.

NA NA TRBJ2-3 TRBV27 TGTGCCAGCAGGGCGGATGATGGTACGCAGTATTTT CASRADDGTQYF
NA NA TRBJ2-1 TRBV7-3 TGTGCCAGCAGTCCAGGGGCCCCCTCCTACAATGAGCAGTTCTTC CASSPGAPSYNEQFF
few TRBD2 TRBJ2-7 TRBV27 TGTGCCAGCATTCGACTAGCGGGGAGGTACGAGCAGTACTTC CASIRLAGRYEQYF
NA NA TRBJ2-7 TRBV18 TGTGCCAGCTCACCTTGGCAGGGGAACGAGCAGTACTTC CASSPWQGNEQYF
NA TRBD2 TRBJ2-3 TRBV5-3 TGTGCCAGAAGCTTGGTGGGACTAGGCCCTACGGATACGCAGTATTTT CARSLVGLGPTDTQYF
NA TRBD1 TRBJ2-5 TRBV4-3 TGCGCCAGCAGCCAAGACGGGACAGACCAAGAGACCCAGTACTTC CASSQDGTDQETQYF
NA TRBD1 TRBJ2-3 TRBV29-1 TGCAGCGTAGACCGGGACAGGAGCACAGATACGCAGTATTTT CSVDRDRSTDTQYF
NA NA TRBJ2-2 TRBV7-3 TGTGCCAGCAGCTTTTCCCTCGAGTCAGGGGAGCTGTTTTTT CASSFSLESGELFF
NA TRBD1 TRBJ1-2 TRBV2 TGTGCCAGCACCGGGGGGGACAGCAGCTATGGCTACACCTTC CASTGGDSSYGYTF
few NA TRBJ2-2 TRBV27 TGTGCCAGCAGTTTATCCGGGACTAACACCGGGGAGCTGTTTTTT CASSLSGTNTGELFF
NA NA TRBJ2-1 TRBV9 TGTGCCAGCAGCGACAGGTACAATGAGCAGTTCTTC CASSDRYNEQFF
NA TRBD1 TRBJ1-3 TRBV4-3 TGCGCCAGCAGCCAAGATGACAGGGCCAACACCATATATTTT CASSQDDRANTIYF
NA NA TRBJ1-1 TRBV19 TGTGCCAGTAAGGGGGGGATGCGAACTGAAGCTTTCTTT CASKGGMRTEAFF
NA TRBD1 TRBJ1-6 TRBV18 TGTGCCAGCTCACCCGCCGGGACAGGGCGTAGTTCACCCCTCCACTTT CASSPAGTGRSSPLHF
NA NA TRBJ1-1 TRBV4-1 TGCGCCAGCAGCCCCCATCACGGGACTATAAACACTGAAGCTTTCTTT CASSPHHGTINTEAFF
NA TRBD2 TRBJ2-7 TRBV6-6 TGTGCCAGCAGGGACCTAGCGGGCTCCTACGAGCAGTACTTC CASRDLAGSYEQYF
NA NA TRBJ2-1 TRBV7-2 TGTGCCAGCAGCTTATGGCGGTGGGATGAGCAGTTCTTC CASSLWRWDEQFF
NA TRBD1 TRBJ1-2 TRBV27 TGTGCCAGCAGTTTCCAAACAGGGGGCTTATATGGCTACACCTTC CASSFQTGGLYGYTF
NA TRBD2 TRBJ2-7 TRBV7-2 TGTGCCAGCAGCTTAGCCCCCTTAAGGCTAGCGGGGGGCCCCCTCTATGGGCAGTACTTC CASSLAPLRLAGGPLYGQYF
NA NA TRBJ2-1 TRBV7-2 TGTGCCAGCAGCTTAACCATGGCGGGGGAGCAGTTCTTC CASSLTMAGEQFF
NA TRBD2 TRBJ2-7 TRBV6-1 TGTGCCAGCAGTGCCGAACTAGCGGGGGGCCAGAGCTCCTACGAGCAGTACTTC CASSAELAGGQSSYEQYF
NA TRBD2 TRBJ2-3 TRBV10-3 TGTGCCATTGATAGCGGGGGGGCCACAGATACGCAGTATTTT CAIDSGGATDTQYF
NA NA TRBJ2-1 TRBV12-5 TGTGCTACCGAGGAGTTCTCCTACAATGAGCAGTTCTTC CATEEFSYNEQFF
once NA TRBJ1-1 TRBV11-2 TGTGCCAGCAGCTTTAGAAGGGGCGGCACTGAAGCTTTCTTT CASSFRRGGTEAFF
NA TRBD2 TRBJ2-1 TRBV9 TGTGCCAGCAGCCGGAGCGGGGCTAGCTCCTACAATGAGCAGTTCTTC CASSRSGASSYNEQFF
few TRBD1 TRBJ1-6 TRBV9 TGTGCCAGCAGCTTGGGACAGGGCCTCCACTTT CASSLGQGLHF
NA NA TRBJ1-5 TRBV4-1 TGCGCCAGCAGCCAAGATGTACGAGTTAGCAATCAGCCCCAGCATTTT CASSQDVRVSNQPQHF